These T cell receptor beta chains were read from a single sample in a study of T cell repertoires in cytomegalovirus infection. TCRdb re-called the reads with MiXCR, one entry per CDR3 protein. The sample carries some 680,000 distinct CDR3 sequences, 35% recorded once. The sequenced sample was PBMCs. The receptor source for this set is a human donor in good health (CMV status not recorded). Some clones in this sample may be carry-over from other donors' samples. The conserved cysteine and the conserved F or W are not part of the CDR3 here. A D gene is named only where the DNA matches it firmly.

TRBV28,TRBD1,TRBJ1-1,ASSVWGTGANTEAF
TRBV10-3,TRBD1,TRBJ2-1,AISRDREINEQF
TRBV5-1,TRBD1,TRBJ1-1,ASSLAAGQGNTEAF
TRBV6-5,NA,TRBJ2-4,ASSYLDEKGIQY
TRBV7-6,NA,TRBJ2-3,ASSQVEAITDTQY
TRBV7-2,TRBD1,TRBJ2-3,ASSLRGTTQY
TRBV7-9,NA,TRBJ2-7,ASSFRESAGPFSSYEQY
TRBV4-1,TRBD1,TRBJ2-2,ASSPSTGTTGELF
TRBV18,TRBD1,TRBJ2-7,ASSSRTGVSYEQY
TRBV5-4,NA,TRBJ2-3,ASSLPGVGTDTQY
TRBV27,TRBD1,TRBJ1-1,ASSLARGNQNTEAF
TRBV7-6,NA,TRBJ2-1,ATTEDRRGEQF
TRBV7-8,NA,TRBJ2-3,ASSLFPRGTTSTDTQY
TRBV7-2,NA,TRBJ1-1,ASSRASGQNEAF
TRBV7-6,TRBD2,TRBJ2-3,ASSLGGGTGDTQY
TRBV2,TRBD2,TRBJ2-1,ASSWTSGNEQF
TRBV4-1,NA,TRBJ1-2,ASSQPPGWQLIYGYT
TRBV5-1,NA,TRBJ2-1,ASNEVTNNEQF
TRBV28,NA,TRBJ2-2,ASSWGHPTGELF
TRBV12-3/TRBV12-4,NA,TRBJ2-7,ASSPGGLGSYEQY
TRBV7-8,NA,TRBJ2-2,ASSQITGELF
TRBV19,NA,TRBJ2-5,ASSPYELAGRTQY
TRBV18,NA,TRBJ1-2,ASSPRQGPGYT
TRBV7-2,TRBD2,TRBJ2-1,ASSYYPGLAGLF
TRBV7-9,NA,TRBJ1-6,ASRSLRTVNSPLH
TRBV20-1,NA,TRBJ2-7,SAREQGRSYEQY
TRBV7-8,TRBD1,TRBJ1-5,ASSSAYGQGQPQH
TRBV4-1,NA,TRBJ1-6,ASSHRWQNNSPLH
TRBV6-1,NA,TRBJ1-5,ASSREVLGNQPQH
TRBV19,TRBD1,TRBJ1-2,ASIPGQKPYGYT
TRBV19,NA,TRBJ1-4,ASSIYSILQQEKLF
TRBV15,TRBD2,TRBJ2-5,ATSRAAPEAGLETQY
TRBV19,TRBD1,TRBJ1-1,ASRERRQGGNKNTEAF
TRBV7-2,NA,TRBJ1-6,ASSLDGTPLH
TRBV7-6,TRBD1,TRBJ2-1,ASSPDRGLLNEQF
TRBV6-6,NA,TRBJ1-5,ASSFSGISHVKPQH
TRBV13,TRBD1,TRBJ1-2,ASRRTGDNYGYT
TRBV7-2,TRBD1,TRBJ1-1,ASSPWTGRGNTEAF
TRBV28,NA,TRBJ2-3,ASSPRPGSDTQY
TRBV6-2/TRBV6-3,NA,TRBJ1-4,ASTVHLFGVAGGATNEKLF
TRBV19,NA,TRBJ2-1,ASTVIASGEQF
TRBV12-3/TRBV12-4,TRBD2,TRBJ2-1,ASSWTSGPRNEQF
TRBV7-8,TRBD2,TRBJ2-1,ASKSGGRYNEQL
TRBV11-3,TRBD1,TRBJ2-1,ASSLAAGQGASDGPYNEQF
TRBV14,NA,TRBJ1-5,ASSQGKGNQHQH
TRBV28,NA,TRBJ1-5,ASSSPGREAREPQH
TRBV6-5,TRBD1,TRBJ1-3,ASSPSQGYGNTIY
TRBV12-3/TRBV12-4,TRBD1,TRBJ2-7,ASSFDRGPYEQY
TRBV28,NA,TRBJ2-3,ASSPQGHRTDTQY
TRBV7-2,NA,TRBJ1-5,ASSLDGGYNQPQH
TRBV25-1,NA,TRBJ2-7,ASSPFDSYEQY
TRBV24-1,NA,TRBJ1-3,ATSVGNTIY
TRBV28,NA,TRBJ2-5,ASTTSSGPLSQETQY